The 17 T cell receptor beta chains reported below all come from one sample, sequenced in a study of shared clonotypes between healthy human individuals. Terminally differentiated effector memory CD45RA+ cells were left out of the naive CD8 fraction, which was CD45RO-negative and positively selected for CCR7. Here immunoSEQ multiplex PCR was the method, and the copy in TCRdb shows in-frame clones only, minus some. The profile covers some 2,000,000 clones, with about 94% appearing a single time and 0.85% to 1.2% taken by the ten largest. The sample consisted of naive CD8+ T cells sorted from blood. The receptors here all came from a man aged 18 to 29 in good health.

The chain recombines TRBV5-4 with TRBJ2-1, with D perhaps matching TRBD1 or TRBD2 (5 bases each). The germline V gene has CDR1 SGHNT and CDR2 YYREEE (reference sequence). The CDR3 is made up of 14 amino acids. V dropped 4 bases and J dropped 3 bases, with 11 bases sitting between them. CDR3 coding DNA: TGTGCCAGCAGCCGTGAGGGGCTCTACAATGAGCAGTTCTTC. The encoded protein is CASSREGLYNEQFF.

The chain is built from TRBV7-9 and TRBJ2-1; no clear D. The germline gives CDR1 SEHNR, CDR2 FQNEAQ (reference sequence). Deletions cut 3 bases from V and 1 base from J, with 13 bases between. The length of the CDR3 is 16 residues. The CDR3 DNA is TGTGCCAGCAGCTTGGTTCCCGATTCTTCCTACAATGAGCAGTTCTTC. Amino acids: CASSLVPDSSYNEQFF.

This chain links TRBV6-1 with TRBJ2-1; D gene unclear. The CDR3 has 13 amino acids. CDR1 is MNHNS, CDR2 SASEGT, per germline. V was shortened by 2 bases and J by 6 bases, with 8 bases between the two germline ends. The CDR3 region is CASSEIYINEQFF. The CDR3 DNA follows: TGTGCCAGCAGTGAAATCTACATCAATGAGCAGTTCTTC.

This clone occurred once. The chain recombines TRBV7-8 with TRBJ2-6, with D unclear. CDR3 size: 19 residues. The V gene's germline CDR1 is SGHVS and CDR2 FQNEAQ. V was clipped by 5 bases and J by 5 bases, with 25 bases between them. The CDR3 reads CASSAAPDAEARRANVLTF. The DNA for the CDR3 is TGTGCCAGCAGCGCAGCCCCTGACGCTGAGGCCCGAAGGGCCAACGTCCTGACTTTC.

A note on this clone: Additional DNA sequences in this sample encode the identical CDR3. The V gene is TRBV6-5, the J gene TRBJ2-7; 11 bases fit TRBD1. Unmatched junction bases numbered 5, after V lost 6 bases and J lost 4 bases. The CDR3 is made up of 14 amino acids. From germline, CDR1 is MNHEY and CDR2 SVGAGI. CDR3 loop: CASSWTGGGYEQYF. CDR3 nucleotide sequence: TGTGCCAGCAGCTGGACAGGGGGCGGGTACGAGCAGTACTTC.

The CDR3 here is CSAREQEEKYF. The CDR3 DNA reads TGCAGTGCTAGAGAGCAGGAGGAGAAGTACTTC. The chain joins TRBV20-1 to TRBJ2-7; tentatively, D is TRBD2 (5 bases). This CDR3 is built from 11 residues. The germline V and J ends were trimmed by 0 bases and 11 bases, with 11 bases remaining between them. CDR1 and CDR2 from the germline V gene are DFQATT and SNEGSKA (reference sequence).

This chain uses TRBV6-1 with TRBJ2-2; D gene ambiguous. V was cut by 4 bases and J by 7 bases, with 10 bases left in between. The germline CDR1 and CDR2 sequences are MNHNS and SASEGT. This CDR3 has 13 residues. CDR3 loop: CASSVYENGELFF. The CDR3 DNA is TGTGCCAGCAGTGTATACGAGAACGGGGAGCTGTTTTTT.

This chain links TRBV29-1 with TRBJ1-1; D unresolved. The CDR3 loop spans 11 amino acids. Germline V gene data show CDR1 as SQVTM and CDR2 as ANQGSEA. Trimming removed 7 bases from V and 5 bases from J, with 11 bases in between. DNA of the CDR3: TGCAGCGACTGGGCCGCAACTGAAGCTTTCTTT. Its translation is CSDWAATEAFF. The whole variable domain, filled in from reference TRBV29-1 and TRBJ1-1, reads SAVISQKPSRDICQRGTSLTIQCQVDSQVTMMFWYRQQPGQSLTLIATANQGSEATYESGFVIDKFPISRPNLTFSTLTVSNMSPEDSSIYLCSDWAATEAFFGQGTRLTVV.

The chain links TRBV4-1 to TRBJ1-2; a possible D gene is TRBD1 (6 bases). Trimming shortened V by 3 bases and J by 5 bases, and 16 bases separated the two germline ends. The CDR3 covers 15 residues. Germline CDR1 and CDR2: MGHRA and YSYEKL. As DNA, the CDR3 is TGCGCCAGCAGCCATCGTTACGGGACACCTTATGGCTACACCTTC. Its translation: CASSHRYGTPYGYTF.

For this clone: Because the CDR3 is missing its conserved closing phenylalanine or tryptophan, this is likely a read error. The chain is built from TRBV11-2 and TRBJ2-7; the match to TRBD2 covers 13 bases. Germline-derived CDR1 and CDR2 are SGHAT and FQNNGV. V shed 3 bases, J shed 6 bases, and the junction held 5 bases outside the gene matches. This CDR3 comprises 15 residues. The CDR3 coding sequence is TGTGCCAGCAGCTTGGGGACTAGCGGGATACTCGAGCAGTACCTC. Its translation is CASSLGTSGILEQYL.

The CDR3 DNA is TGTGCCAGCAGCTGGACTAGCGGGGGGAATCAGTTCTTC. Protein product: CASSWTSGGNQFF. The V gene is TRBV7-6, the J gene TRBJ2-1; TRBD2 aligns across 14 bases. The CDR3 is made up of 13 amino acids. V was clipped by 4 bases and J by 13 bases; unmatched bases: 3. Per germline, CDR1 SGHVS and CDR2 FNYEAQ.

The rearrangement uses TRBV5-6 and TRBJ2-5; no definite D call. Germline V gives CDR1 SGHDT, CDR2 YYEEEE. The V end was cut by 1 base, the J end by 1 base, with 8 bases between. This CDR3 region has 14 residues. CDR3 sequence: CASSLWESQETQYF. CDR3 DNA: TGTGCCAGCAGCTTGTGGGAAAGCCAAGAGACCCAGTACTTC.

V gene TRBV18 combines with J gene TRBJ2-1; 10 bases map to TRBD2. CDR1 is KGHSH and CDR2 is LQKENI in the germline V gene. Trimming took 5 bases from V and 8 from J; bases not matched to a gene: 6. This CDR3 has 14 amino acids. The CDR3 DNA follows: TGTGCCAGCTCAACCTGGACTAGCGGCGATGAGCAGTTCTTC. Residues: CASSTWTSGDEQFF.

The J gene is TRBJ1-2, the V gene TRBV10-3; tentative D call: TRBD1 (5 bases). Per the germline V gene, CDR1 is ENHRY and CDR2 is SYGVKD. This CDR3 has 12 amino acids. The V end was cut by 10 bases, the J end by 1 base, with 10 bases between. The CDR3 DNA reads TGTGCCACCAGGGTCTATAACTATGGCTACACCTTC. This translates into CATRVYNYGYTF.

Here the CDR3 reads CASSVGSSGSWYEQYF. The CDR3 nucleotides are TGTGCCAGCAGCGTAGGTTCTAGCGGGAGTTGGTACGAGCAGTACTTC. This sequence joins TRBV9 and TRBJ2-7, with 10 bases identical to TRBD2. Looked up from germline, CDR1 is SGDLS and CDR2 is YYNGEE. The CDR3 totals 16 residues. Germline trimming cut 0 bases from V and 4 bases from J; bases unmatched to any gene: 7.

The gene calls are TRBV5-6 and TRBJ2-1; 13 bases are shared with TRBD2. CDR1 SGHDT and CDR2 YYEEEE come from the germline V gene. The trim removed 2 bases at V and 7 bases at J, leaving 3 bases unmatched. CDR3 length: 15 residues. The CDR3, as DNA: TGTGCCAGCAGCTTTGGGACTAGCGGGATTAATGAGCAGTTCTTC. Translated: CASSFGTSGINEQFF.

The chain employs TRBV28 and TRBJ2-1, with D perhaps being TRBD1 or TRBD2 (5 bases each). Trimming stripped 2 bases from V and 7 bases from J, with 12 bases between. The CDR3 consists of 14 residues. Germline assignment: CDR1 MDHEN and CDR2 SYDVKM. DNA for the CDR3: TGTGCCAGCAGTTTAGGGGACGAGGGGAATGAGCAGTTCTTC. The encoded protein is CASSLGDEGNEQFF.